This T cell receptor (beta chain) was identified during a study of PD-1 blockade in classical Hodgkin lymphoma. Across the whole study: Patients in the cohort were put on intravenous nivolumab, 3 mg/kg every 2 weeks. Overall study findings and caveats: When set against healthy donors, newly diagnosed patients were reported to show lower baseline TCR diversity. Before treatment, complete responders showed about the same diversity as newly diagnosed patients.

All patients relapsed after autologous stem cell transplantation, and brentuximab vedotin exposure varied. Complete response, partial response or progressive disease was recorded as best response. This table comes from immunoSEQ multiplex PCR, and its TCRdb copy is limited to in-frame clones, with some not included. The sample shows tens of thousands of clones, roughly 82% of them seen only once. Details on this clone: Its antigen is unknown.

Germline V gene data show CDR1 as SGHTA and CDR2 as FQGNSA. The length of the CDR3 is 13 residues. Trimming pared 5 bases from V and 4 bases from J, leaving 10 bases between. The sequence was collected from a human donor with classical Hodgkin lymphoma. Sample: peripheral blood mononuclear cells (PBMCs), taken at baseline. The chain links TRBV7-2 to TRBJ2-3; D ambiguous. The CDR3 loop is CASSPDGADTQYF. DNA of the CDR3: TGTGCCAGCAGCCCGGACGGAGCAGATACGCAGTATTTT.